These T cell receptor beta chains were read from a single sample in a study of T-cell reconstitution after alpha-beta-depleted transplantation in children. TCRdb used MiXCR to reprocess the PCR reads, holding one entry per CDR3 protein. Of approximately 500,000 distinct CDR3 sequences detected, over 9.5% appear once; the ten largest clones hold 2% to 2.5%. This sample comprised PBMCs, obtained before TCRalphabeta/CD19-depleted stem cell transplant. Receptor source: a child aged 2 to 9 with inherited bone marrow failure, due to receive a stem cell transplant. Both conserved end residues are trimmed from each CDR3. A D gene is named only where the DNA matches it firmly.

ASSQGRYTEAF | TRBJ1-1 | - | TRBV5-5
ASSAGPASYNEQF | TRBJ2-1 | - | TRBV2
SVEGTRRYEQY | TRBJ2-7 | - | TRBV29-1
SASGLGNNEQF | TRBJ2-1 | TRBD2 | TRBV20-1
ASSIMGKFFTEAF | TRBJ1-1 | - | TRBV19
ASRTSGRPNEQY | TRBJ2-7 | TRBD2 | TRBV6-1
ASTRTSGLWETQY | TRBJ2-5 | TRBD2 | TRBV6-2/TRBV6-3
ASSSQTRASSYNEQF | TRBJ2-1 | - | TRBV9
ASSVGQGTGAYNEQF | TRBJ2-1 | TRBD1 | TRBV9
SVGRGQAF | TRBJ1-1 | - | TRBV29-1
ASPPTPTGEQY | TRBJ2-7 | - | TRBV19
SARDKAANSNQPQH | TRBJ1-5 | - | TRBV20-1
ASRFSQGVSGNTIY | TRBJ1-3 | TRBD1 | TRBV6-5
SVTRGHGYT | TRBJ1-2 | - | TRBV29-1
ASSRKGALGGYT | TRBJ1-2 | - | TRBV6-1
ASSIVRVEYNEQF | TRBJ2-1 | - | TRBV19
ASSLASGGYEQY | TRBJ2-7 | TRBD2 | TRBV5-1
ASSPHQGEANTGELF | TRBJ2-2 | TRBD1 | TRBV4-3
ASSYLWGGRSNTGELF | TRBJ2-2 | TRBD2 | TRBV27
ASSSDTMNTEAF | TRBJ1-1 | - | TRBV5-1
ASSLGTFNEQF | TRBJ2-1 | - | TRBV7-2
SVAGRHNEQF | TRBJ2-1 | - | TRBV29-1
ASSQGTAPYEQY | TRBJ2-7 | - | TRBV27
ASSVGQGNTIY | TRBJ1-3 | TRBD1 | TRBV9
ASSQAPPSGSRQETQY | TRBJ2-5 | - | TRBV4-3
ASSLRQSEAF | TRBJ1-1 | - | TRBV28
ASSVRQGGGELF | TRBJ2-2 | TRBD1 | TRBV25-1
ATSDYPGRSSTDTQY | TRBJ2-3 | - | TRBV24-1
AWSVGAGGVTGELF | TRBJ2-2 | TRBD2 | TRBV30
ASSLAEDEQY | TRBJ2-7 | - | TRBV5-1
ASSARQGYTEAF | TRBJ1-1 | TRBD1 | TRBV12-3/TRBV12-4
ASSTRPVNQETQY | TRBJ2-5 | - | TRBV6-2/TRBV6-3
ASSQAPAGEGETQY | TRBJ2-5 | - | TRBV5-4
ASSRGLADPPGELF | TRBJ2-2 | TRBD2 | TRBV5-1
ASSFFRGANTEAF | TRBJ1-1 | - | TRBV12-3/TRBV12-4
ASSVAVTGSHEQY | TRBJ2-7 | - | TRBV9
ASSLVLRTANYEQY | TRBJ2-7 | - | TRBV5-6
ASTFRSNQPQH | TRBJ1-5 | - | TRBV12-3/TRBV12-4
ASLPSGPLDTGELF | TRBJ2-2 | - | TRBV6-2/TRBV6-3
ASSEQVGDNEQF | TRBJ2-1 | - | TRBV10-1
ASSPYRRIEETQY | TRBJ2-5 | - | TRBV28
ASTLLTGGAYGYT | TRBJ1-2 | TRBD1 | TRBV5-1
ASRWEREKLDEQF | TRBJ2-1 | TRBD2 | TRBV6-1
ASSPRAGEYNEQF | TRBJ2-1 | - | TRBV7-2
ASREDRDPGNTIY | TRBJ1-3 | TRBD1 | TRBV12-3/TRBV12-4
ASSILLTGGEQY | TRBJ2-7 | - | TRBV3-1
AISESQGGNQPQH | TRBJ1-5 | TRBD1 | TRBV10-3
ASGETGLVRDTQY | TRBJ2-3 | TRBD1 | TRBV5-4
SARAGTSGRALTYNEQF | TRBJ2-1 | TRBD2 | TRBV20-1
ASSQTRRRADTQY | TRBJ2-3 | - | TRBV28
ASSLGLPNQPQH | TRBJ1-5 | - | TRBV12-3/TRBV12-4
ASTPVAGGWNEQF | TRBJ2-1 | TRBD2 | TRBV27
ASSLSSVYEQY | TRBJ2-7 | - | TRBV5-1
ASRRVATNEKLF | TRBJ1-4 | - | TRBV6-1
ASSSGSHNEQF | TRBJ2-1 | - | TRBV12-3/TRBV12-4
ASSLAGREY | TRBJ2-5 | - | TRBV5-6
ASSFGAASTDTQY | TRBJ2-3 | - | TRBV7-2
ASSIFGSSYEQY | TRBJ2-7 | - | TRBV19